Listed below are T cell receptor beta chains from one sample, sequenced in a study of cytomegalovirus exposure and HLA in healthy donors. Produced via immunoSEQ multiplex PCR; TCRdb's table is partial and in-frame only. This sample has 160,000 or so clones; almost 80% occur once, and the top ten carry just under 6.5%. Sequenced: PBMCs. The receptors here all came from a man in his forties in good health and CMV-seropositive. Both conserved end residues are part of each CDR3. Fields, in order: D gene, clone size, J gene, V gene, CDR3 DNA, CDR3 protein. D genes are given only for firm matches. Size values are once, few and many counts, or a class for expanded clones, and some rows have none.

d_call: -
clone_size: few
j_call: TRBJ2-7
v_call: TRBV28
cdr3_nt: TGTGCCAGCAGTTCCACCCCGAATGGGCAATACGAGCAGTACTTC
cdr3_aa: CASSSTPNGQYEQYF

d_call: -
clone_size: -
j_call: TRBJ2-5
v_call: TRBV2
cdr3_nt: TGTGCCAGCTCAGGGGTTAGAGAGACCCAGTACTTC
cdr3_aa: CASSGVRETQYF

d_call: -
clone_size: -
j_call: TRBJ1-4
v_call: TRBV18
cdr3_nt: TGTGCCAGCTCACCACAAGACAGCTTTAATGAAAAACTGTTTTTT
cdr3_aa: CASSPQDSFNEKLFF

d_call: -
clone_size: -
j_call: TRBJ1-2
v_call: TRBV28
cdr3_nt: TGTGCCAGTCAGAGCGGGGTTAACTATGGCTACACCTTC
cdr3_aa: CASQSGVNYGYTF

d_call: -
clone_size: -
j_call: TRBJ2-3
v_call: TRBV9
cdr3_nt: TGTGCCAGCAGCGTGACAGGATCTAGCACAGATACGCAGTATTTT
cdr3_aa: CASSVTGSSTDTQYF

d_call: TRBD1
clone_size: -
j_call: TRBJ2-5
v_call: TRBV2
cdr3_nt: TGTGCCAGCAGCACACAGGGGCAAGTATGGGAGACCCAGTACTTC
cdr3_aa: CASSTQGQVWETQYF

d_call: TRBD1
clone_size: -
j_call: TRBJ2-2
v_call: TRBV7-9
cdr3_nt: TGTGCCAGCAGGTCTGGACAGGGGGTGAACACCGGGGAGCTGTTTTTT
cdr3_aa: CASRSGQGVNTGELFF

d_call: -
clone_size: -
j_call: TRBJ1-3
v_call: TRBV5-4
cdr3_nt: TGTGCCAGCAGCTCACCCGGGGGTGTAGGAAACACCATATATTTT
cdr3_aa: CASSSPGGVGNTIYF

d_call: -
clone_size: -
j_call: TRBJ2-1
v_call: TRBV9
cdr3_nt: TGTGCCAGCAGCGTAGAGGGACTGGGAGAGAATGAGCAGTTCTTC
cdr3_aa: CASSVEGLGENEQFF

d_call: TRBD2
clone_size: -
j_call: TRBJ2-2
v_call: TRBV9
cdr3_nt: TGTGCCAGCAGTGGTACTAGCGGGGGGTCGGGGGAGCTGTTTTTT
cdr3_aa: CASSGTSGGSGELFF

d_call: -
clone_size: -
j_call: TRBJ2-2
v_call: TRBV7-2
cdr3_nt: TGTGCCAGCAGCTTAATGTCCTCAGGTTCCGGGGAGCTGTTTTTT
cdr3_aa: CASSLMSSGSGELFF

d_call: TRBD2
clone_size: -
j_call: TRBJ2-2
v_call: TRBV6-1
cdr3_nt: TGTGCCAGCAGTGGGGGACTAGCGGGAGTGCACACCGGGGAGCTGTTTTTT
cdr3_aa: CASSGGLAGVHTGELFF

d_call: -
clone_size: -
j_call: TRBJ2-1
v_call: TRBV5-1
cdr3_nt: TGCGCCAGCAGCAATAGCCTGGGGAGGTTCAATGAGCAGTTCTTC
cdr3_aa: CASSNSLGRFNEQFF

d_call: -
clone_size: -
j_call: TRBJ2-5
v_call: TRBV18
cdr3_nt: TGTGCCAGCTCACCACCGTCAGGTCAGGAGACCCAGTACTTC
cdr3_aa: CASSPPSGQETQYF

d_call: -
clone_size: -
j_call: TRBJ2-3
v_call: TRBV10-3
cdr3_nt: TGTGCCATCGCGGGGTCTTCGGGCACAGATACGCAGTATTTT
cdr3_aa: CAIAGSSGTDTQYF

d_call: -
clone_size: -
j_call: TRBJ2-5
v_call: TRBV12-5
cdr3_nt: TGTGCTAGTGGAAAAGCCGGGTTTCAAGAGACCCAGTACTTC
cdr3_aa: CASGKAGFQETQYF

d_call: -
clone_size: -
j_call: TRBJ2-7
v_call: TRBV2
cdr3_nt: TGTGCCAGCGAAGACAGTCCCGCCTACGAGCAGTACTTC
cdr3_aa: CASEDSPAYEQYF

d_call: -
clone_size: -
j_call: TRBJ1-2
v_call: TRBV14
cdr3_nt: TGTGCCGTATCCCTCGGAGATGGCTACACCTTC
cdr3_aa: CAVSLGDGYTF

d_call: -
clone_size: once
j_call: TRBJ2-5
v_call: TRBV7-9
cdr3_nt: TGTGCCAGCAGACCAGGGGCATCCCAAGAGACCCAGTACTTC
cdr3_aa: CASRPGASQETQYF

d_call: -
clone_size: -
j_call: TRBJ1-1
v_call: TRBV5-1
cdr3_nt: TGCGCCAGCAGCTTGTACCTGACAGGGAACACTGAAGCTTTCTTT
cdr3_aa: CASSLYLTGNTEAFF

d_call: TRBD1
clone_size: -
j_call: TRBJ2-3
v_call: TRBV29-1
cdr3_nt: TGCAGCGTTGACGGGGGGACAGGGGGCACAGATACGCAGTATTTT
cdr3_aa: CSVDGGTGGTDTQYF

d_call: -
clone_size: once
j_call: TRBJ1-1
v_call: TRBV15
cdr3_nt: TGTGCCACCAGCAGAGGTGGGAGGGAGAACACTGAAGCTTTCTTT
cdr3_aa: CATSRGGRENTEAFF

d_call: TRBD2
clone_size: -
j_call: TRBJ2-3
v_call: TRBV10-3
cdr3_nt: TGTGCCATCAGACCGGGACTAGCGGGAGTGGTAGATACGCAGTATTTT
cdr3_aa: CAIRPGLAGVVDTQYF

d_call: -
clone_size: -
j_call: TRBJ2-7
v_call: TRBV6-5
cdr3_nt: TGTGCCAGCAGGACCCGACAGAGCTCCTACGAGCAGTACTTC
cdr3_aa: CASRTRQSSYEQYF

d_call: -
clone_size: -
j_call: TRBJ1-5
v_call: TRBV28
cdr3_nt: TGTGCCAGCATTCGAGGGGGGGGTCAGCCCCAGCATTTT
cdr3_aa: CASIRGGGQPQHF

d_call: TRBD2
clone_size: -
j_call: TRBJ2-1
v_call: TRBV19
cdr3_nt: TGTGCCAGTAGTTATCCTAGCGGGAGGGACAATGAGCAGTTCTTC
cdr3_aa: CASSYPSGRDNEQFF

d_call: -
clone_size: -
j_call: TRBJ1-6
v_call: TRBV14
cdr3_nt: TGTGCCAGCAGCCTAACGGGTGGCGGGGTGAATTCACCCCTCCACTTT
cdr3_aa: CASSLTGGGVNSPLHF

d_call: TRBD1
clone_size: -
j_call: TRBJ1-1
v_call: TRBV10-3
cdr3_nt: TGTGCCATCAGCAGGACAGGGGGCTTTGAAGCTTTCTTT
cdr3_aa: CAISRTGGFEAFF

d_call: TRBD2
clone_size: -
j_call: TRBJ2-1
v_call: TRBV11-2
cdr3_nt: TGTGCCAGCAGCTTAGATCCCCTAGCGGGAGTTGAGCAGTTCTTC
cdr3_aa: CASSLDPLAGVEQFF

d_call: -
clone_size: -
j_call: TRBJ1-3
v_call: TRBV5-1
cdr3_nt: TGCGCCAGCAGCCCGACAGGAGCTACCGGAAACACCATATATTTT
cdr3_aa: CASSPTGATGNTIYF

d_call: TRBD1
clone_size: few
j_call: TRBJ2-2
v_call: TRBV28
cdr3_nt: TGTGCCAGCAGTCCCATACAGGGGCCCGGGGACACCGGGGAGCTGTTTTTT
cdr3_aa: CASSPIQGPGDTGELFF

d_call: TRBD2
clone_size: -
j_call: TRBJ2-7
v_call: TRBV7-2
cdr3_nt: TGTGCCAGCAGCGGGGGGAGGGGCGAATACGAGCAGTACTTC
cdr3_aa: CASSGGRGEYEQYF

d_call: TRBD2
clone_size: -
j_call: TRBJ2-7
v_call: TRBV7-7
cdr3_nt: TGTGCTAGCAGCCGCGGGAGCGGGAGAGGGTACGAGCAGTACTTC
cdr3_aa: CASSRGSGRGYEQYF

d_call: -
clone_size: -
j_call: TRBJ1-1
v_call: TRBV27
cdr3_nt: TGTGCCAGCAGCCGCTCGGGACTCAACACTGAAGCTTTCTTT
cdr3_aa: CASSRSGLNTEAFF

d_call: -
clone_size: -
j_call: TRBJ2-1
v_call: TRBV9
cdr3_nt: TGTGCCAGCAGCGTTCGCGGCTCCTACAATGAGCAGTTCTTC
cdr3_aa: CASSVRGSYNEQFF

d_call: -
clone_size: -
j_call: TRBJ2-5
v_call: TRBV5-4
cdr3_nt: TGTGCCAGCAGCTTGCGGGGAGAAGAGACCCAGTACTTC
cdr3_aa: CASSLRGEETQYF

d_call: -
clone_size: -
j_call: TRBJ1-2
v_call: TRBV6-1
cdr3_nt: TGTGCCAGCACCGGTATGTCGGAGGGCTACACCTTC
cdr3_aa: CASTGMSEGYTF

d_call: -
clone_size: few
j_call: TRBJ2-7
v_call: TRBV28
cdr3_nt: TGTGCCAGCAGTTCCCCGACAGGTCCTTCCTACGAGCAGTACTTC
cdr3_aa: CASSSPTGPSYEQYF

d_call: TRBD2
clone_size: -
j_call: TRBJ2-5
v_call: TRBV11-3
cdr3_nt: TGTGCCAGCAGCGCCACTCTAGGCGGGAGGGCCGAGACCCAGTACTTC
cdr3_aa: CASSATLGGRAETQYF

d_call: -
clone_size: -
j_call: TRBJ2-5
v_call: TRBV5-5
cdr3_nt: TGTGCCAGCAGCCCCCTCAGGGGGGAGGTACAAGAGACCCAGTACTTC
cdr3_aa: CASSPLRGEVQETQYF

d_call: -
clone_size: -
j_call: TRBJ1-4
v_call: TRBV19
cdr3_nt: TGTGCCAGTAGCCCAGGGAACGAAAAACTGTTTTTT
cdr3_aa: CASSPGNEKLFF

d_call: TRBD2
clone_size: -
j_call: TRBJ2-1
v_call: TRBV7-3
cdr3_nt: TGTGCCAGCAGCTTAAACGCGGGGGGCTCCTACAATGAGCAGTTCTTC
cdr3_aa: CASSLNAGGSYNEQFF

d_call: -
clone_size: -
j_call: TRBJ1-5
v_call: TRBV19
cdr3_nt: TGTGCCAGTAGTATCTATGGGCAGACCAATCAGCCCCAGCATTTT
cdr3_aa: CASSIYGQTNQPQHF

d_call: -
clone_size: -
j_call: TRBJ2-2
v_call: TRBV11-3
cdr3_nt: TGTGCCAGCAGCCCGTTAGTAATCCTGAACACCGGGGAGCTGTTTTTT
cdr3_aa: CASSPLVILNTGELFF

d_call: -
clone_size: -
j_call: TRBJ2-7
v_call: TRBV5-1
cdr3_nt: TGCGCCAGCAGCTTGGCTAGGGGCGCAGACTACGAGCAGTACTTC
cdr3_aa: CASSLARGADYEQYF

d_call: -
clone_size: few
j_call: TRBJ2-4
v_call: TRBV5-1
cdr3_nt: TGCGCCAGCAGCCAGGGCCCTAGCGTGATGAACATTCAGTACTTC
cdr3_aa: CASSQGPSVMNIQYF

d_call: TRBD2
clone_size: -
j_call: TRBJ2-1
v_call: TRBV7-3
cdr3_nt: TGTGCCAGCAGCCAGGGACTATCCGGTGAGCAGTTCTTC
cdr3_aa: CASSQGLSGEQFF

d_call: TRBD2
clone_size: -
j_call: TRBJ2-7
v_call: TRBV29-1
cdr3_nt: TGCAGCGTTGGGGGGGGTTCCGGGGAGCAGTACTTC
cdr3_aa: CSVGGGSGEQYF

d_call: -
clone_size: -
j_call: TRBJ2-1
v_call: TRBV18
cdr3_nt: TGTGCCAGCTCACCACGCGTCAAACCGTCGACCTACAATGAGCAGTTCTTC
cdr3_aa: CASSPRVKPSTYNEQFF

d_call: TRBD2
clone_size: -
j_call: TRBJ2-1
v_call: TRBV28
cdr3_nt: TGTGCCAGCAGTACTAGACTAGCGGGAGGCAATGAGCAGTTCTTC
cdr3_aa: CASSTRLAGGNEQFF

d_call: TRBD2
clone_size: -
j_call: TRBJ2-7
v_call: TRBV11-3
cdr3_nt: TGTGCCAGCAGCTTAGCCTACGGGGGGGCCTACGAGCAGTACTTC
cdr3_aa: CASSLAYGGAYEQYF

d_call: TRBD2
clone_size: -
j_call: TRBJ2-3
v_call: TRBV6-1
cdr3_nt: TGTGCCAGCAGTGATGTAGCGGGAGGGTCAGATACGCAGTATTTT
cdr3_aa: CASSDVAGGSDTQYF

d_call: TRBD1
clone_size: -
j_call: TRBJ1-2
v_call: TRBV29-1
cdr3_nt: TGCAGCGTCAATGGACAGGGTCTCTATGGCTACACCTTC
cdr3_aa: CSVNGQGLYGYTF

d_call: TRBD2
clone_size: -
j_call: TRBJ2-5
v_call: TRBV28
cdr3_nt: TGTGCCAGCAGTCCGGGACTAGGAGAGACCCAGTACTTC
cdr3_aa: CASSPGLGETQYF

d_call: -
clone_size: -
j_call: TRBJ2-2
v_call: TRBV15
cdr3_nt: TGTGCCACCAGCGGCCGGAGGGCCCTCGCCGGGGAGCTGTTTTTT
cdr3_aa: CATSGRRALAGELFF

d_call: TRBD2
clone_size: -
j_call: TRBJ2-1
v_call: TRBV5-4
cdr3_nt: TGTGCCAGCAGTCCTACCCTGGGACTAGCGGGAGAGTGTCAGTTCTTC
cdr3_aa: CASSPTLGLAGECQFF

d_call: -
clone_size: -
j_call: TRBJ2-2
v_call: TRBV28
cdr3_nt: TGTGCCAGCAGTTCGTCGGAGCGGAACACCGGGGAGCTGTTTTTT
cdr3_aa: CASSSSERNTGELFF

d_call: -
clone_size: -
j_call: TRBJ2-6
v_call: TRBV30
cdr3_nt: TGTGCCTGTTCCGCTTATGGGGCCAACGGCCTGACTTTC
cdr3_aa: CACSAYGANGLTF

d_call: -
clone_size: -
j_call: TRBJ2-2
v_call: TRBV6-1
cdr3_nt: TGTGCCAGCAGTGAAGGGACAGACACCGGGGAGCTGTTTTTT
cdr3_aa: CASSEGTDTGELFF

d_call: -
clone_size: -
j_call: TRBJ2-5
v_call: TRBV7-3
cdr3_nt: TGTGCCAGCAGTCAGGGGCAAGAGACCCAGTACTTC
cdr3_aa: CASSQGQETQYF